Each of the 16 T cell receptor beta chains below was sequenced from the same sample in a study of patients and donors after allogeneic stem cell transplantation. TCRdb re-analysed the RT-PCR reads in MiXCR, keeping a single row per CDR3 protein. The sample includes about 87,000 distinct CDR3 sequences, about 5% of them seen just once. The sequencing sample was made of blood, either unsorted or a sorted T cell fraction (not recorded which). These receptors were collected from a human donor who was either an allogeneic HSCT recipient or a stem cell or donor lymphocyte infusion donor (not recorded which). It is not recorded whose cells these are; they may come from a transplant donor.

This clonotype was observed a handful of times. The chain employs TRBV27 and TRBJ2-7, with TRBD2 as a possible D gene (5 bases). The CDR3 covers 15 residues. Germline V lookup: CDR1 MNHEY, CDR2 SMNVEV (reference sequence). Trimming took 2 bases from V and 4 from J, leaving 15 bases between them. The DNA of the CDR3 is TGTGCCAGCAGTTTAAAGGCGAGTCGGACTTACGAGCAGTACTTC. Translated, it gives CASSLKASRTYEQYF.

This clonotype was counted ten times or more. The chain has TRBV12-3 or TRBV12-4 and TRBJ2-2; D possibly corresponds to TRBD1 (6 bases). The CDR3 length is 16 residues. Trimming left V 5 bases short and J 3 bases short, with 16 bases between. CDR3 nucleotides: TGTGCCAGCAGTGAAATACAGGGTGCGGACACCGGGGAGCTGTTTTTT. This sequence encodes CASSEIQGADTGELFF.

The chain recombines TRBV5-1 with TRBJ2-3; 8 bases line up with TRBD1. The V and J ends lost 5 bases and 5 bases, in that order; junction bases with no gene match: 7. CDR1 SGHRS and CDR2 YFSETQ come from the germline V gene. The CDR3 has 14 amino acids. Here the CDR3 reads CASRRQGSGDTQYF. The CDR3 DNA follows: TGCGCCAGCAGGAGACAGGGGAGTGGAGATACGCAGTATTTT.

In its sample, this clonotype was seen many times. CDR3: CASTAGDNSPLHF. As DNA, the CDR3 is TGTGCCAGCACAGCAGGGGATAATTCACCCCTCCACTTT. The J gene is TRBJ1-6, the V gene TRBV25-1; perhaps TRBD1 as D (6 bases). The germline V gene encodes CDR1 MGHDK and CDR2 SYGVNS. The CDR3 has 13 amino acids. V was trimmed by 7 bases and J by 5 bases, leaving 9 bases between them.

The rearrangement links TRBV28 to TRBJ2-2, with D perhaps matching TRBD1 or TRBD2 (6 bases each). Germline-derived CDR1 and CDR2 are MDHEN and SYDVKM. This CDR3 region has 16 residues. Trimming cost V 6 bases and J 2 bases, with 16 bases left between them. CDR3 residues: CASSGGGHINTGELFF. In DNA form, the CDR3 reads TGTGCCAGCAGCGGTGGGGGGCACATCAACACCGGGGAGCTGTTTTTT.

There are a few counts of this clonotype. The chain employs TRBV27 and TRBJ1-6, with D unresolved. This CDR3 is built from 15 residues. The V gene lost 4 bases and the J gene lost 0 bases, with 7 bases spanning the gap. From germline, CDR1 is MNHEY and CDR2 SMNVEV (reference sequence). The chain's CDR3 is CASSSESSYNSPLHF. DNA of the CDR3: TGTGCCAGCAGTTCGGAGAGCTCCTATAATTCACCCCTCCACTTT.

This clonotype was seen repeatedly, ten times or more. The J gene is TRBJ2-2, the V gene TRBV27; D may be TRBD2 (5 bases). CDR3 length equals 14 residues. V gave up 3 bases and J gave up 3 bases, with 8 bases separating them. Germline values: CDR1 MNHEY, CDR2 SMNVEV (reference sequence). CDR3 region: CASSLGEYTGELFF. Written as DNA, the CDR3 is TGTGCCAGCAGTTTGGGAGAGTACACCGGGGAGCTGTTTTTT.

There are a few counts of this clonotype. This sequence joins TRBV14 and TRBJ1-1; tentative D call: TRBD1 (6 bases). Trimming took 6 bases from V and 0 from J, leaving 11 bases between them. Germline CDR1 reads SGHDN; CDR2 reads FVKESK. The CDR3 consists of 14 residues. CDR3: CASRHGTMNTEAFF. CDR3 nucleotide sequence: TGTGCCAGCAGGCACGGGACAATGAACACTGAAGCTTTCTTT.

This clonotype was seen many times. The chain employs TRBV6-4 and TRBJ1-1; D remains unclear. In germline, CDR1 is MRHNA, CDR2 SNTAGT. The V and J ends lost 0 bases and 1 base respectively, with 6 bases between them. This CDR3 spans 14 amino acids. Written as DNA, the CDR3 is TGTGCCAGCAGTGACTCATCAAGGAACACTGAAGCTTTCTTT. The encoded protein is CASSDSSRNTEAFF.

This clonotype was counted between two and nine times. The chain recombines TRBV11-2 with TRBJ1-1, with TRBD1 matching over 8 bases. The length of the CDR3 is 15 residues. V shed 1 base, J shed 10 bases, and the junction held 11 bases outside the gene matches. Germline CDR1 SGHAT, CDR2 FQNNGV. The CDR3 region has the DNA TGTGCCAGCAGCTTAGCCCCATACAGGGGGGAGTCAGCTTTCTTT. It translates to CASSLAPYRGESAFF. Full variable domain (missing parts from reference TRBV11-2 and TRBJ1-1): EAGVAQSPRYKIIEKRQSVAFWCNPISGHATLYWYQQILGQGPKLLIQFQNNGVVDDSQLPKDRFSAERLKGVDSTLKIQPAKLEDSAVYLCASSLAPYRGESAFFGQGTRLTVV.

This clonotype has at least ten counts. The CDR3 sequence is CASSLGREREGYTF. CDR3 bases: TGCGCCAGCAGCTTGGGCAGGGAACGGGAAGGCTACACCTTC. The chain combines TRBV5-1 with TRBJ1-2; a weak D match, TRBD1 (5 bases). This CDR3 contains 14 residues. Trimming removed 0 bases at V and 8 bases at J, with 14 bases between. The germline gives CDR1 SGHRS, CDR2 YFSETQ.

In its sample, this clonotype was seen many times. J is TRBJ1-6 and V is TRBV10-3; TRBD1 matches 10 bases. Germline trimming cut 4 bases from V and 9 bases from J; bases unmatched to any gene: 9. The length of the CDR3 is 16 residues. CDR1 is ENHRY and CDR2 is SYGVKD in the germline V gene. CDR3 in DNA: TGTGCCATCAGTGGAGACAGGGGGCTCAAGGGTTCACCCCTCCACTTT. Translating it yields CAISGDRGLKGSPLHF.

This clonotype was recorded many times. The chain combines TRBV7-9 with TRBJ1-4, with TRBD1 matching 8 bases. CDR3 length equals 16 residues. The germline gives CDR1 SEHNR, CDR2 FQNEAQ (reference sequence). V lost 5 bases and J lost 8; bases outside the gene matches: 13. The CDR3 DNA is TGTGCCAGCAGCCCTAGGGGGTCGTCAGGGGGCGAAAAACTGTTTTTT. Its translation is CASSPRGSSGGEKLFF.

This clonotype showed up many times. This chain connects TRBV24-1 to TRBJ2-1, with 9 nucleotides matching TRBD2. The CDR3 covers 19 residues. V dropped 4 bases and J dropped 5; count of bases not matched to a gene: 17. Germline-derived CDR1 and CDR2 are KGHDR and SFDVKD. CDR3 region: CATSDPRVSGSNSDNEQFF. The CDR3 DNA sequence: TGTGCCACCAGTGACCCCAGGGTTAGCGGGAGTAATAGTGACAATGAGCAGTTCTTC.

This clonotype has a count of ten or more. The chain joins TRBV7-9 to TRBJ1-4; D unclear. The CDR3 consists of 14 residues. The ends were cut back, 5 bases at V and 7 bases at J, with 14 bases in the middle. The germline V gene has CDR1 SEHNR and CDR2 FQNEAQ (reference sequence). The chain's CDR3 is CASSPRRAIEKLFF. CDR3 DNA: TGTGCCAGCAGCCCTAGGAGGGCCATTGAAAAACTGTTTTTT.

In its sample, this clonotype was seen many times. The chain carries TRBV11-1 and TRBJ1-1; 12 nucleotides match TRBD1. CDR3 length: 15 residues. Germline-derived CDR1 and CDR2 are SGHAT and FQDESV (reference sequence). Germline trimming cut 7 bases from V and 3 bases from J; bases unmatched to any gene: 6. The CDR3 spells CASNPGQGADTEAFF. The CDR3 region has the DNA TGTGCCAGCAACCCGGGACAGGGGGCTGACACTGAAGCTTTCTTT.